The TCR beta chain described here comes from a study of CD8+ T cells in alopecia areata. Study-level findings and limits: Lesional scalp, notably in alopecia totalis/universalis, had clonality above that of normal scalp. Against the mouse data, patients shared TCRs less clearly, possibly for HLA reasons.

PBMCs, the starting material, were the source of sorted CD4+ and CD8+ T cells. Isolated RNA was reverse transcribed into cDNA used as the sequencing template. Here immunoSEQ multiplex PCR was the method, and the copy in TCRdb shows in-frame clones only, minus some. The sample includes around 97,000 clones, less than 70% of them seen just once. Concerning this clone itself: Antigen unknown.

Sequenced: CD4+ T cells sorted from blood. The sequence was obtained from a human donor in good health.

DNA for the CDR3: TGTGCCAGCAGCCAAGATGGATCCAGGGTAGATACGCAGTATTTT. This translates into CASSQDGSRVDTQYF. This chain joins TRBV4-2 and TRBJ2-3; a possible D gene is TRBD1 (5 bases). The V end lost 0 bases, the J end lost 5 bases, and 12 bases lay between the germline ends. Germline V CDR1 and CDR2: LGHNA, YNFKEQ. The CDR3 is made up of 15 amino acids.